One and the same sample provided the 12 T cell receptor beta chains below, sequenced in a study of shared clonotypes between healthy human individuals. Libraries were prepared by immunoSEQ multiplex PCR; TCRdb keeps only in-frame clonotypes and omits some of them. The sample comprises around 2,000,000 clones, over 85% of which are singletons, and 1% to 1.5% rests with the top ten. CD45RO-negative cells were positively selected for CCR7, leaving out terminally differentiated effector memory CD45RA+ cells. Sequencing input: naive CD8+ T cells sorted from blood. The receptors originated from a young man in good health.

The chain has TRBV5-4 and TRBJ2-1, with D tentatively TRBD2 (5 bases). The CDR3 totals 11 residues. V gave up 4 bases and J gave up 9 bases, with 8 bases separating them. CDR1 SGHNT and CDR2 YYREEE come from the germline V gene (reference sequence). This CDR3 reads CASSHRGEQFF. DNA of the CDR3: TGTGCCAGCAGCCACCGGGGTGAGCAGTTCTTC.

As DNA, the CDR3 is TGTGCCAGCAGCCCCGTGCGGGAGACGACTCACTCACCCCTCCACTTT. This sequence encodes CASSPVRETTHSPLHF. The chain carries TRBV21-1 and TRBJ1-6. TRBV21-1 is shown as a pseudogene. This CDR3 is 16 amino acids long.

This clone was seen more than once but under ten times. The chain couples TRBV27 to TRBJ1-2; D unclear. The CDR3 totals 13 residues. V lost 6 bases and J lost 1, with 9 bases in between. CDR1 is MNHEY and CDR2 is SMNVEV in the germline V gene (reference sequence). CDR3 sequence: CASSLGDNYGYTF. In DNA, the CDR3 is TGTGCCAGCAGCTTGGGAGATAACTATGGCTACACCTTC.

About this clone itself: Other DNA sequences in the same sample also yield this CDR3. V is TRBV5-6 and J is TRBJ2-2; the D is unclear. V lost 4 bases and J 3 bases, leaving 4 bases between the germline ends. This CDR3 has 12 residues. In germline, CDR1 is SGHDT, CDR2 YYEEEE. CDR3 sequence (DNA): TGTGCCAGCAGCCCACACACCGGGGAGCTGTTTTTT. This gives the protein CASSPHTGELFF.

The chain is built from TRBV6-5 and TRBJ2-1; no clear D gene. The germline V and J ends were trimmed by 2 bases and 0 bases, with 11 bases remaining between them. CDR1 is MNHEY, CDR2 SVGAGI, per germline. This CDR3 is built from 16 residues. The CDR3 region is CASSYQTVSSYNEQFF. In DNA, the CDR3 is TGTGCCAGCAGTTACCAAACAGTTAGCTCCTACAATGAGCAGTTCTTC.

This chain connects TRBV7-9 to TRBJ2-7; D not certain. The CDR3 extends over 11 amino acids. Germline CDR1 SEHNR, CDR2 FQNEAQ (reference sequence). The germline V and J ends were trimmed by 2 bases and 7 bases, with 6 bases remaining between them. The CDR3 bases are TGTGCCAGCAGCTTAATGGAGGAGCAGTACTTC. Residues: CASSLMEEQYF.

This chain links TRBV10-3 with TRBJ2-3; D possibly corresponds to TRBD2 (7 bases). Trimming removed 6 bases at V and 5 bases at J, with 24 bases between. This CDR3 comprises 17 residues. Germline-derived CDR1 and CDR2 are ENHRY and SYGVKD. CDR3 protein: CAISEGEGGLGIDTQYF. CDR3 nucleotide sequence: TGTGCCATCAGCGAGGGGGAGGGAGGCTTGGGGATAGATACGCAGTATTTT.

The V gene is TRBV2, the J gene TRBJ2-3; 14 bases agree with TRBD2. In germline, CDR1 is SNHLY, CDR2 FYNNEI. CDR3 length: 19 residues. V shed 4 bases, J shed 2 bases, and the junction held 11 bases outside the gene matches. The CDR3 DNA reads TGTGCCAGCAGTGGTAGACTAGCGGGAGGGCCGGGGTTCACAGATACGCAGTATTTT. Translation: CASSGRLAGGPGFTDTQYF.

This clone turned up a few times. The chain carries TRBV21-1 and TRBJ2-1; TRBD2 was called by the table and not checked on the DNA. TRBV21-1 is shown as a pseudogene. The CDR3 has 14 amino acids. Here the CDR3 reads CASSKTARGNEQFF. The CDR3 nucleotides read TGTGCCAGCAGCAAAACCGCGCGGGGCAATGAGCAGTTCTTC.

The chain links TRBV5-1 to TRBJ2-7; D gene uncertain. The CDR3 contains 13 residues. Germline assignment: CDR1 SGHRS and CDR2 YFSETQ. With 1 base removed from V and 1 base from J, the gap between germline ends came to 6 bases. CDR3 nucleotide sequence: TGCGCCAGCAGCTTGATTGGGTCCTACGAGCAGTACTTC. Translation: CASSLIGSYEQYF.

CDR3 protein: CASSQEGMGGILDEQYF. CDR3 nucleotides: TGTGCCAGCAGCCAAGAGGGGATGGGCGGGATTCTCGACGAGCAGTACTTC. V and J are TRBV14 and TRBJ2-7, with D perhaps matching TRBD2 (6 bases). The CDR3 has 17 amino acids. Germline V gives CDR1 SGHDN, CDR2 FVKESK. Deletions cut 0 bases from V and 5 bases from J, with 20 bases between.

The chain recombines TRBV19 with TRBJ2-5; no clear D gene. Between the trimmed V and J ends, which lost 4 bases and 5 bases, there was a span of 11 bases. Germline-derived CDR1 and CDR2 are LNHDA and SQIVND (reference sequence). The length of the CDR3 is 13 residues. CDR3 sequence (DNA): TGTGCCAGTAGTACCTGGACCGGGGAGACCCAGTACTTC. Translation gives CASSTWTGETQYF.